The present entry profiles one T cell receptor (beta chain) with its context. Its antigen is still unknown. Trimming took 2 bases from V and 4 from J, leaving 2 bases between them. Per germline, CDR1 SGHTA and CDR2 FQGNSA. This CDR3 is built from 11 residues. The data were taken from a study of shared clonotypes between healthy human individuals. Study context: Contributing individuals were two females and a few males aged 18 to 49. Every donor yielded three CD4 naive, three CD4 memory, two CD8 naive and one CD8 memory plate. Study observations and caveats: Clonotype sharing among donors, it was expected, would be affected by sequencing depth.

The table came from immunoSEQ multiplex PCR; TCRdb's copy has only in-frame clones and leaves some out. The sample lists 2,500,000 or so clones, more than 85% occurring once. This sequence joins TRBV7-2 and TRBJ1-2; D unresolved. The sequencing sample was made of naive CD4+ T cells from PBMCs. Subset in this sample: CD45RA+ positively selected. The clonotype was recovered from a man aged 18 to 30 in good health. Some clones in this sample may be carry-over from other donors' samples. CDR3 sequence (DNA): TGTGCCAGCAGCTTAATCTATGGCTACACCTTC. Protein: CASSLIYGYTF.